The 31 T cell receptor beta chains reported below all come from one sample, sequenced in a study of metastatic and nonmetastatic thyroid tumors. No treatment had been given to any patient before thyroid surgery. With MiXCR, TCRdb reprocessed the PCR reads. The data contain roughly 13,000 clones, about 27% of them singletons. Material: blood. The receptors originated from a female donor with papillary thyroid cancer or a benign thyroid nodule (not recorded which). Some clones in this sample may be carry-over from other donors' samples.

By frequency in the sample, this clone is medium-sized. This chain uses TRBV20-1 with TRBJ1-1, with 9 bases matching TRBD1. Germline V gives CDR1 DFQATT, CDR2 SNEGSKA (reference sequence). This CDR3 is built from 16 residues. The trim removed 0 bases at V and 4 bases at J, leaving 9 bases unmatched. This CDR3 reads CSARDQGTGMGTEAFF. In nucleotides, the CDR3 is TGCAGTGCTAGAGATCAGGGGACAGGGATGGGCACTGAAGCTTTCTTT.

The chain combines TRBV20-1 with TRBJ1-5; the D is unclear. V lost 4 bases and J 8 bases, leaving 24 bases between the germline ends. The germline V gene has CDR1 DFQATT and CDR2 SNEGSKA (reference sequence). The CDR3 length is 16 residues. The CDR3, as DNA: TGCAGTGCTACCGAGACCGGGAGGCCCAATCCTAAGCCCCAGCATTTT. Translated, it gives CSATETGRPNPKPQHF.

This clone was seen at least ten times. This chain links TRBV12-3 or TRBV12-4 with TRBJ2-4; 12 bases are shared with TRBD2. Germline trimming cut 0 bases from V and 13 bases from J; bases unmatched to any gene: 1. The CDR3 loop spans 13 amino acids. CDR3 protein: CASSLAGLAGQYF. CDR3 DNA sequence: TGTGCCAGCAGTTTAGCCGGACTAGCGGGGCAGTACTTC.

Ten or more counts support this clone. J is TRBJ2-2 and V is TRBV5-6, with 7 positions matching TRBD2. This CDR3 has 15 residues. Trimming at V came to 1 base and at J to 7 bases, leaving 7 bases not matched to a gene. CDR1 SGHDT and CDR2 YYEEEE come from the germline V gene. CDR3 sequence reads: CASSLPSGVVGELFF. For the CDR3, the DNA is TGTGCCAGCAGCTTGCCTAGCGGAGTCGTCGGGGAGCTGTTTTTT. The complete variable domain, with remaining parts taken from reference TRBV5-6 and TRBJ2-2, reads DAGVTQSPTHLIKTRGQQVTLRCSPKSGHDTVSWYQQALGQGPQFIFQYYEEEERQRGNFPDRFSGHQFPNYSSELNVNALLLGDSALYLCASSLPSGVVGELFFGEGSRLTVL.

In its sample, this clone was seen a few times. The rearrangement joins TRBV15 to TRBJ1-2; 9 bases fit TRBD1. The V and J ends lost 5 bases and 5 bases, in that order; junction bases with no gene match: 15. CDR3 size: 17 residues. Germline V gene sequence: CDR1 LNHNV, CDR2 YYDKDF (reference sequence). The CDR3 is CATSAPPGTGMGYGYTF. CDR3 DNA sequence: TGTGCCACCAGCGCCCCGCCCGGGACAGGGATGGGTTATGGCTACACCTTC.

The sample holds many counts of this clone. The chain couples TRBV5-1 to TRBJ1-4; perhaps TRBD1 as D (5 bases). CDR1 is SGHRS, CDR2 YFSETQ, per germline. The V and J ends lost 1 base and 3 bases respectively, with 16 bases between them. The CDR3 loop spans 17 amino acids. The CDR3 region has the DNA TGCGCCAGCAGCTTGAGCCGGGGGGATCGAGCTAATGAAAAACTGTTTTTT. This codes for CASSLSRGDRANEKLFF.

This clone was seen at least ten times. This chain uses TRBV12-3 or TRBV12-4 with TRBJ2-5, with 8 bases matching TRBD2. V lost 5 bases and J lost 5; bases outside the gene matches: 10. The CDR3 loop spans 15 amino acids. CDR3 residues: CASSILGGAGETQYF. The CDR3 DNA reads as TGTGCCAGCAGTATACTCGGGGGGGCGGGGGAGACCCAGTACTTC.

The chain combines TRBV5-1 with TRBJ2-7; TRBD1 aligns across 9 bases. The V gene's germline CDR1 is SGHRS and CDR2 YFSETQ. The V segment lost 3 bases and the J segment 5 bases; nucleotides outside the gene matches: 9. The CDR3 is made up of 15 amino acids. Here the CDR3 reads CASSSLTGGNDEQYF. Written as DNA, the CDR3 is TGCGCCAGCAGCTCGCTAACAGGGGGCAACGACGAGCAGTACTTC.

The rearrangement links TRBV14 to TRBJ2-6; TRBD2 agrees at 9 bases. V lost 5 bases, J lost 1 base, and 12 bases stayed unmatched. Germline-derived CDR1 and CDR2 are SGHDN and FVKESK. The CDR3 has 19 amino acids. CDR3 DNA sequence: TGTGCCAGCAGCAATGTGCCTAGCGGGAAGCTTTCTGGGGCCAACGTCCTGACTTTC. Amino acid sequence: CASSNVPSGKLSGANVLTF.

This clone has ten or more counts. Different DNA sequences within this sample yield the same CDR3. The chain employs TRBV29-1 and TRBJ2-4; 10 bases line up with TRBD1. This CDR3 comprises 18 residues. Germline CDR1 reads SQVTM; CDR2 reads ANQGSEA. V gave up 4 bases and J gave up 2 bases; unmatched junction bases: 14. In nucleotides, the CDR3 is TGCAGCGTTGTGGGACAGGGGATACGGGAGTCAACCAAAAACATTCAGTACTTC. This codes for CSVVGQGIRESTKNIQYF.

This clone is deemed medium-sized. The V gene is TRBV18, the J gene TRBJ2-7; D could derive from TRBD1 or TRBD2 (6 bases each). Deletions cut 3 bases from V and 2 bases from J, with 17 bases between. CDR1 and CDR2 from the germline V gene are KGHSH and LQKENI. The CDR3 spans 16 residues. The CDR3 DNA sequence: TGTGCCAGCTCACCCGAACAGGGAGGAGATCCCTACGAGCAGTACTTC. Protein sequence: CASSPEQGGDPYEQYF.

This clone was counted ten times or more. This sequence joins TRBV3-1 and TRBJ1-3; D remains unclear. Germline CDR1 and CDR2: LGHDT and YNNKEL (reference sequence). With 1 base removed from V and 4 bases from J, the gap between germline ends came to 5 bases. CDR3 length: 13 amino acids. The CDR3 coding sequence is TGTGCCAGCAGCCAAGGACACGGAAACACCATATATTTT. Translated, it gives CASSQGHGNTIYF.

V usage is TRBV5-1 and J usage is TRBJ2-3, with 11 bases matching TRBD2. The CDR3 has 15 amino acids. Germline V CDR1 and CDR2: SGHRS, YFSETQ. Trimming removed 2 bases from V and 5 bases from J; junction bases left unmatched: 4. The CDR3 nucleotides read TGCGCCAGCAGCTTTACTAGCGGGGGTGGAGATACGCAGTATTTT. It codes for CASSFTSGGGDTQYF.

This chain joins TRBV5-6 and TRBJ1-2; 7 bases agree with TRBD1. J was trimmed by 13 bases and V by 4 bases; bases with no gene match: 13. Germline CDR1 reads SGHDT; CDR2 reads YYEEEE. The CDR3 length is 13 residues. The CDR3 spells CASSHRDSRIRTF. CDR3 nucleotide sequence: TGTGCCAGCAGCCACCGGGACAGTCGGATTCGCACCTTC.

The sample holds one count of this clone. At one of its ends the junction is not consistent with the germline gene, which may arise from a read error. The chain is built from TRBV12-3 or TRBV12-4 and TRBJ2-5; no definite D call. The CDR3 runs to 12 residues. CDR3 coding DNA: TGTGCCAGCATTTTAAGTACGGGGACCCAGTACTTC. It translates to CASILSTGTQYF.

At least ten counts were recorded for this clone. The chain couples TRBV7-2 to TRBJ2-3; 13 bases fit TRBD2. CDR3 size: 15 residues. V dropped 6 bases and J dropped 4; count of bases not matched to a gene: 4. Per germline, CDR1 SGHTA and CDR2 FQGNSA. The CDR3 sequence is CASRLAGGPPDTQYF. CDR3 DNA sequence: TGTGCCAGCAGACTAGCGGGAGGGCCTCCAGATACGCAGTATTTT. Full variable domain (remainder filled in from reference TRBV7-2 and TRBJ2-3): GAGVSQSPSNKVTEKGKDVELRCDPISGHTALYWYRQSLGQGLEFLIYFQGNSAPDKSGLPSDRFSAERTGGSVSTLTIQRTQQEDSAVYLCASRLAGGPPDTQYFGPGTRLTVL.

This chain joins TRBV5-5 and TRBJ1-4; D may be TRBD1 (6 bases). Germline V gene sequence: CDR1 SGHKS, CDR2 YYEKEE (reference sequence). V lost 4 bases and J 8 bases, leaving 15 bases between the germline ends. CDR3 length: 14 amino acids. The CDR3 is CASSVQGLDEKLFF. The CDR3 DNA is TGTGCCAGCAGCGTTCAGGGGTTGGACGAAAAACTGTTTTTT.

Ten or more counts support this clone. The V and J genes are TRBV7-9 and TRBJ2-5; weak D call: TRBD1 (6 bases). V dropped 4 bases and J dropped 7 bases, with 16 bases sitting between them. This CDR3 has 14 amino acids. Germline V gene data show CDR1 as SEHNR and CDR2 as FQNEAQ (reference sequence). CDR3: CASSSILQGTTQYF. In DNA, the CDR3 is TGTGCCAGCAGCTCTATATTACAGGGAACGACCCAGTACTTC.

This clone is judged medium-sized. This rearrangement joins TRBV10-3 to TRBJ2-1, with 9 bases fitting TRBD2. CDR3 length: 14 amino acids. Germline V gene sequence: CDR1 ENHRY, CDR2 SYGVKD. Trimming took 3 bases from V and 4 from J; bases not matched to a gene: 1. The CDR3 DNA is TGTGCCATCAGTGATAGCGGGAGTTACAATGAGCAGTTCTTC. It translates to CAISDSGSYNEQFF.

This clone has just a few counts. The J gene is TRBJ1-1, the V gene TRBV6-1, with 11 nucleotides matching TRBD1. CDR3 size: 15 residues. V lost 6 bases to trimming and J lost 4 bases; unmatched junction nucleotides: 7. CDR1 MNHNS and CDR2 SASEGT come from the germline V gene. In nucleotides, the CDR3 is TGTGCCAGCAGGCATGGACAGGGGGCTGGCACTGAAGCTTTCTTT. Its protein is CASRHGQGAGTEAFF.

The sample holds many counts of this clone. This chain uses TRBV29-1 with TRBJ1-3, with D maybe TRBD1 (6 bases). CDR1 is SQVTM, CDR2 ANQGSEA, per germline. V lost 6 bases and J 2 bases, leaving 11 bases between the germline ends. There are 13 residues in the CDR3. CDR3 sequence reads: CSVTQGPGNTIYF. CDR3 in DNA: TGCAGCGTAACACAGGGTCCTGGAAACACCATATATTTT.

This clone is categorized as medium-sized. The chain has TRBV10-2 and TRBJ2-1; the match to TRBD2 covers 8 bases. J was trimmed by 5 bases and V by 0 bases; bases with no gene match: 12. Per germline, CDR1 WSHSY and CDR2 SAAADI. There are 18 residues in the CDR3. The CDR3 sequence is CASSESIPRGALNNEQFF. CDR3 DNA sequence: TGCGCCAGCAGTGAGTCGATACCGCGGGGGGCCCTCAACAATGAGCAGTTCTTC.

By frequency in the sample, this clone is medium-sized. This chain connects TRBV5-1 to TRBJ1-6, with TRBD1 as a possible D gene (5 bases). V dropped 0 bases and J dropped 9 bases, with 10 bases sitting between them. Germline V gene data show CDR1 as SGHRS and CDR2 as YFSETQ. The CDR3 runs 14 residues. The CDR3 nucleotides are TGCGCCAGCAGCTTGGCTGGGGGTGGTTCACCCCTCCACTTT. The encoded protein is CASSLAGGGSPLHF. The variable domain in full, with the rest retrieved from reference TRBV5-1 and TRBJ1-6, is KAGVTQTPRYLIKTRGQQVTLSCSPISGHRSVSWYQQTPGQGLQFLFEYFSETQRNKGNFPGRFSGRQFSNSRSEMNVSTLELGDSALYLCASSLAGGGSPLHFGNGTRLTVT.

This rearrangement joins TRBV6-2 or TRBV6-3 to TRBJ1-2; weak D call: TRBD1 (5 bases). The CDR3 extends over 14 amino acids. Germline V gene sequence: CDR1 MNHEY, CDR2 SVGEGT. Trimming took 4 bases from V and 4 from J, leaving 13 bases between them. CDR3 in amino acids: CASSFPGYGYGYTF. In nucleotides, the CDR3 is TGTGCCAGCAGTTTCCCAGGGTATGGCTATGGCTACACCTTC.

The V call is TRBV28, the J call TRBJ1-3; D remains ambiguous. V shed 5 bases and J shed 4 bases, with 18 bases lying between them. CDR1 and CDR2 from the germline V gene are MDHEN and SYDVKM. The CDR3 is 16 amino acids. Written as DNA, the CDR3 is TGTGCCAGCAGTACCCCCTTTGGGCAGAGAGGAAACACCATATATTTT. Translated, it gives CASSTPFGQRGNTIYF. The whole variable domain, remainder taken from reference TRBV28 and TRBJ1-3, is DVKVTQSSRYLVKRTGEKVFLECVQDMDHENMFWYRQDPGLGLRLIYFSYDVKMKEKGDIPEGYSVSREKKERFSLILESASTNQTSMYLCASSTPFGQRGNTIYFGEGSWLTVV.

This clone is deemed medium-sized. This CDR3 reads CASSAGKGEKLFF. The CDR3 bases are TGTGCCAGCAGTGCAGGGAAGGGTGAAAAACTGTTTTTT. This sequence joins TRBV2 and TRBJ1-4; possibly TRBD1 for D (5 bases). Trimming shortened V by 4 bases and J by 7 bases, and 10 bases separated the two germline ends. CDR1 SNHLY and CDR2 FYNNEI come from the germline V gene. The CDR3 has 13 amino acids.

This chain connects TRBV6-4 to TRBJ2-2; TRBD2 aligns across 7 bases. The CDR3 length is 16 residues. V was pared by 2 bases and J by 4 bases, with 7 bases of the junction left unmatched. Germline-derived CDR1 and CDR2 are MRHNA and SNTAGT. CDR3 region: CASSDTSGEGTGELFF. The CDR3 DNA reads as TGTGCCAGCAGTGACACCAGCGGGGAGGGCACCGGGGAGCTGTTTTTT.

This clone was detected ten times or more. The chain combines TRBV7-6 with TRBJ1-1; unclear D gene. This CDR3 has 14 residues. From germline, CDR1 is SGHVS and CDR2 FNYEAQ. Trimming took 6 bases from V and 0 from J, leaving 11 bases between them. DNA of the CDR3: TGTGCCAGCAGGACGGGAGGGATGAACACTGAAGCTTTCTTT. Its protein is CASRTGGMNTEAFF.

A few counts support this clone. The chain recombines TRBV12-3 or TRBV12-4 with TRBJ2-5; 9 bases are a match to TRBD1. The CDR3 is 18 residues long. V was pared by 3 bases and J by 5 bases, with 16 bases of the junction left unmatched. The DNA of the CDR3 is TGTGCCAGCAGTTTCAGTACCGGGACAGGGAGTTTCCTGGAGACCCAGTACTTC. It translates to CASSFSTGTGSFLETQYF.

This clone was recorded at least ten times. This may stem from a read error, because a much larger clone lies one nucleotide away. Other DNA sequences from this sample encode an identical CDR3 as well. CDR3 in DNA: TGTGCCAGCGACCAGGGGGTCGTGAACACTGAAGCTTTCTTT. It specifies CASDQGVVNTEAFF. The chain combines TRBV2 with TRBJ1-1, with 7 bases matching TRBD1. Germline loops: CDR1 SNHLY, CDR2 FYNNEI. V gave up 8 bases and J gave up 0 bases; unmatched junction bases: 6. There are 14 residues in the CDR3. The variable domain in full, completed from reference TRBV2 and TRBJ1-1, reads EPEVTQTPSHQVTQMGQEVILRCVPISNHLYFYWYRQILGQKVEFLVSFYNNEISEKSEIFDDQFSVERPDGSNFTLKIRSTKLEDSAMYFCASDQGVVNTEAFFGQGTRLTVV.

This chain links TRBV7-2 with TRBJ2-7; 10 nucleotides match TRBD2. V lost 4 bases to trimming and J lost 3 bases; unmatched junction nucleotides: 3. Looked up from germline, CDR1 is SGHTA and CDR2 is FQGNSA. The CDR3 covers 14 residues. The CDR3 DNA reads TGTGCCAGCAGCTCCCGGACTAGCGGCTACGAGCAGTACTTC. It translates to CASSSRTSGYEQYF.